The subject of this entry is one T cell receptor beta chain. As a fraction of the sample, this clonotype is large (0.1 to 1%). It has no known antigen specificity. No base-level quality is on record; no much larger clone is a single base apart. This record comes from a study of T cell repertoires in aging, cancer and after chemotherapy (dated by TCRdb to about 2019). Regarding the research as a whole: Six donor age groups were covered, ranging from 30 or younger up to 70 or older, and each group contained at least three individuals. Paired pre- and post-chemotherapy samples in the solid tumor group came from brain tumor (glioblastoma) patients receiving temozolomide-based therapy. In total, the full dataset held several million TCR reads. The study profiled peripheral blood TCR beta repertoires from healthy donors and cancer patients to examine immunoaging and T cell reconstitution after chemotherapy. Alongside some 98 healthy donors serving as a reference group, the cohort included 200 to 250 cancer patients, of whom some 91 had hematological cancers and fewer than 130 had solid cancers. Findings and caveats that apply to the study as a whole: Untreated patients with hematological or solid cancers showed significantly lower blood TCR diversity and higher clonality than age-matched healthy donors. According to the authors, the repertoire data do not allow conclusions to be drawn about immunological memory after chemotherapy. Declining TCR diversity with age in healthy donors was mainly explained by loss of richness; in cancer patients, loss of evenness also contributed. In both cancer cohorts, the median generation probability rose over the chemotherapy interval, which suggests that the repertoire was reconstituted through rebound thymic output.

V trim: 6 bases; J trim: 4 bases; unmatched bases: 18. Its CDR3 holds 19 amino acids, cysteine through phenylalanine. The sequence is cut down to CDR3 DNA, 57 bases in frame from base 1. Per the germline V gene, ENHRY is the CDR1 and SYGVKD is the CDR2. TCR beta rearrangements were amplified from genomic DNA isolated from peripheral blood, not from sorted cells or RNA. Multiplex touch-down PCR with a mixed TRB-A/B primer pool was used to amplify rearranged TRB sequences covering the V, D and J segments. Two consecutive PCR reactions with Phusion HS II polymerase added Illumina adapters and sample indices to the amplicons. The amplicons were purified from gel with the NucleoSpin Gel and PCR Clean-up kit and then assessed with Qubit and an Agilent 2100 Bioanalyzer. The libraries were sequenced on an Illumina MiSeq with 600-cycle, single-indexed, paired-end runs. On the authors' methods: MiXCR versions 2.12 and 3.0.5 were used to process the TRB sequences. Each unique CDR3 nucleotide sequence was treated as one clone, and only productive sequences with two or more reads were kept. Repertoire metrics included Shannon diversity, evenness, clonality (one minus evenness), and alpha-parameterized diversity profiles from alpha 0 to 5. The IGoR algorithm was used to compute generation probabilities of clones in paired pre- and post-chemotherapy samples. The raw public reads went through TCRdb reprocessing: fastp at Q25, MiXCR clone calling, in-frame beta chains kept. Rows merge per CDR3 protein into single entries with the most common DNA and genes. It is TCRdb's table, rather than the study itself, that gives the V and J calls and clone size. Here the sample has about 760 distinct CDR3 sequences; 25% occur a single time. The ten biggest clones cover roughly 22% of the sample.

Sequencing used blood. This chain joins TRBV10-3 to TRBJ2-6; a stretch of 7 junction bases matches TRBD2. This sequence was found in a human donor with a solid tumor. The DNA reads TGTGCCATCAGCGTTACCGGGACTACCAAAACCTCCGGGGCCAACGTCCTGACTTTC. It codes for CAISVTGTTKTSGANVLTF.